The 5 T cell receptor beta chains presented below share a single source sample, sequenced in a study of cytomegalovirus exposure and HLA in healthy donors. This PCR relied on a set of 60 Vbeta primers and 13 Jbeta primers. Clones were sequenced by immunoSEQ multiplex PCR, and TCRdb holds only the in-frame ones, with some missing. The table lists about 120,000 clones, around 66% of them singletons. The specimen was PBMCs. The receptors shown here come from a woman aged 40 to 49 in good health and CMV-seropositive.

This sequence joins TRBV10-3 and TRBJ2-7; 8 nucleotides align to TRBD2. This CDR3 contains 15 residues. From germline, CDR1 is ENHRY and CDR2 SYGVKD. V dropped 6 bases and J dropped 0; count of bases not matched to a gene: 7. The CDR3, as DNA: TGTGCCATCAGAGACCCGGGACTAGTCTCCTACGAGCAGTACTTC. It yields the protein CAIRDPGLVSYEQYF.

The chain recombines TRBV28 with TRBJ1-4, with D perhaps matching TRBD1 (5 bases). With 7 bases removed from V and 8 bases from J, the gap between germline ends came to 11 bases. CDR1 MDHEN and CDR2 SYDVKM come from the germline V gene. The CDR3 loop spans 12 amino acids. CDR3 coding DNA: TGTGCCAGCAATGGGGGGGTGGAAAAACTGTTTTTT. This encodes CASNGGVEKLFF. Full variable domain (remainder filled in from reference TRBV28 and TRBJ1-4): DVKVTQSSRYLVKRTGEKVFLECVQDMDHENMFWYRQDPGLGLRLIYFSYDVKMKEKGDIPEGYSVSREKKERFSLILESASTNQTSMYLCASNGGVEKLFFGSGTQLSVL.

This clone was recorded only once. V is TRBV30 and J is TRBJ1-2; 10 bases line up with TRBD1. Germline CDR1 reads GTSNPN; CDR2 reads SVGIG (reference sequence). This CDR3 is built from 14 residues. V dropped 4 bases and J dropped 3; count of bases not matched to a gene: 5. The CDR3 is CAWTPGTGDYGYTF. In nucleotides, the CDR3 is TGTGCCTGGACCCCAGGGACAGGGGACTATGGCTACACCTTC.

Comment on this clone: The junction shows a germline mismatch at one end, possibly a read error. The DNA of the CDR3 is TGTGCTAGCAGCGTTAGCGGGGTTTACGAGCAGTACTTC. Translated: CASSVSGVYEQYF. This chain uses TRBV7-7 with TRBJ2-7, with 8 nucleotides matching TRBD2. The V gene's germline CDR1 is SSHAT and CDR2 FNYEAQ (reference sequence). This CDR3 is built from 13 residues.

The V gene is TRBV4-2, the J gene TRBJ2-1; the match to TRBD2 covers 9 bases. Unmatched junction bases numbered 1, after V lost 1 base and J lost 3 bases. The germline V gene has CDR1 LGHNA and CDR2 YNFKEQ. This CDR3 contains 15 residues. CDR3 region: CASSQVLAGYNEQFF. The CDR3 DNA reads as TGTGCCAGCAGCCAAGTACTAGCGGGCTACAATGAGCAGTTCTTC.